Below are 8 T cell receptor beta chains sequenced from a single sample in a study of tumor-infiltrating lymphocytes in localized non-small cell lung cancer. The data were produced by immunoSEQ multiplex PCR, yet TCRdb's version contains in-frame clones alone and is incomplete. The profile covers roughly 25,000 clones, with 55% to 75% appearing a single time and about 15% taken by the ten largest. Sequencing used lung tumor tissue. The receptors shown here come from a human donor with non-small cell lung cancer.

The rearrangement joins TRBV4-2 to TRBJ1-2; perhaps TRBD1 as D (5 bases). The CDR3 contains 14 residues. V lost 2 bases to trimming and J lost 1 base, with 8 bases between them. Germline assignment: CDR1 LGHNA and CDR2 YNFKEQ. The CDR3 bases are TGTGCCAGCAGCCAAAGCGACAGTAACTATGGCTACACCTTC. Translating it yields CASSQSDSNYGYTF.

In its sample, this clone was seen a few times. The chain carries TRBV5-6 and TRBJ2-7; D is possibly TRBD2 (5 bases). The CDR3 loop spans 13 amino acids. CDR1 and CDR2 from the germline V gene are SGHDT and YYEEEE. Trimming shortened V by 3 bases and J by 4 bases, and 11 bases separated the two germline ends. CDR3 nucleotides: TGTGCCAGCAGCTCGAGGGTTCAGTACGAGCAGTACTTC. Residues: CASSSRVQYEQYF.

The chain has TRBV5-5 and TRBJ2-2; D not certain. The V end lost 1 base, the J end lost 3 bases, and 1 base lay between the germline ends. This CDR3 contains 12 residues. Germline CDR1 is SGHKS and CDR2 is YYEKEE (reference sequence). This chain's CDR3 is CASSLYTGELFF. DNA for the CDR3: TGTGCCAGCAGCTTGTACACCGGGGAGCTGTTTTTT.

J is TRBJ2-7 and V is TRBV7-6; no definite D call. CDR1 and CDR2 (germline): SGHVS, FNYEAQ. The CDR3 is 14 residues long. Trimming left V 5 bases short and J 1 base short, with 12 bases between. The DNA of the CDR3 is TGTGCCAGCAGCGCCTGGGCGGCTTCCTACGAGCAGTACTTC. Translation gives CASSAWAASYEQYF.

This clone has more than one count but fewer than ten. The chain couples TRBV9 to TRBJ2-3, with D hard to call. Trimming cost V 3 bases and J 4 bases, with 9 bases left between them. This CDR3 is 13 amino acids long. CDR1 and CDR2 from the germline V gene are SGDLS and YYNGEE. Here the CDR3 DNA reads TGTGCCAGCAGCGCATGGATAGCAGATACGCAGTATTTT. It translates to CASSAWIADTQYF.

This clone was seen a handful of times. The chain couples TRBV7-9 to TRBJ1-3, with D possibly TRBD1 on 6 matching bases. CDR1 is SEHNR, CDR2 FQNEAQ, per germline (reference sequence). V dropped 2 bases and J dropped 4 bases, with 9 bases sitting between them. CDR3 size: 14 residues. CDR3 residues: CASSLSGVGNTIYF. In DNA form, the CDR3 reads TGTGCCAGCAGCTTATCAGGGGTAGGAAACACCATATATTTT.

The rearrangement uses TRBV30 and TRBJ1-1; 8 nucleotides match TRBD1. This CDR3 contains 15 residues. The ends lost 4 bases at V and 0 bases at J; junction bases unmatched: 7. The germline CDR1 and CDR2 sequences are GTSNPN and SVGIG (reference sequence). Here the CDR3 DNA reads TGTGCCTGGACCAGACGGACAGGGATGAACACTGAAGCTTTCTTT. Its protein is CAWTRRTGMNTEAFF.

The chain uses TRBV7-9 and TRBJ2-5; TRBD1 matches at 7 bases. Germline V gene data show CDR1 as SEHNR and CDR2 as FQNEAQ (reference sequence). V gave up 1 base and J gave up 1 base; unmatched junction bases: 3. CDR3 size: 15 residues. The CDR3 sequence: CASSLVQGPQETQYF. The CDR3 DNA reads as TGTGCCAGCAGCTTAGTACAGGGGCCCCAAGAGACCCAGTACTTC.